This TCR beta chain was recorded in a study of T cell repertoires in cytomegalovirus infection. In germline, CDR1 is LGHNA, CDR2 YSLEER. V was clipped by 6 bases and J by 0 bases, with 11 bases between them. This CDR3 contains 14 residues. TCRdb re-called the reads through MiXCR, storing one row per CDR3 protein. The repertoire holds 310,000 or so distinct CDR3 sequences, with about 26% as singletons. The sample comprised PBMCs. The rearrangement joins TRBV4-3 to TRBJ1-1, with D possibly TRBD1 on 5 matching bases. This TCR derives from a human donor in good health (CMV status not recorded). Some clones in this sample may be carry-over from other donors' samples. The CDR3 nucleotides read TGCGCCAGCAGGCCTCAGGGCATGAACACTGAAGCTTTCTTT. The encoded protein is CASRPQGMNTEAFF.